These 24 T cell receptor beta chains share one sample of origin, sequenced in a study of radiotherapy plus CTLA-4 blockade in lung cancer. The method was immunoSEQ multiplex PCR; TCRdb's version includes in-frame clones alone and lacks a portion of them. The sample consists of under 70,000 clones, around 77% of them appearing once. The sample in question was peripheral blood, obtained from a patient treated with radiotherapy plus ipilimumab. Source of these receptors: a human donor with non-small cell lung cancer who had a complete response to radiotherapy plus ipilimumab.

The chain is built from TRBV5-1 and TRBJ2-3; 11 bases align to TRBD2. V was pared by 0 bases and J by 1 base, with 1 base of the junction left unmatched. The CDR3 has 16 residues. Germline V CDR1 and CDR2: SGHRS, YFSETQ. For the CDR3, the DNA is TGCGCCAGCAGCTTGGGGGGACTAGCGGGCACAGATACGCAGTATTTT. Residues: CASSLGGLAGTDTQYF.

V gene TRBV20-1 combines with J gene TRBJ2-5, with D perhaps matching TRBD2 (7 bases). CDR1 DFQATT and CDR2 SNEGSKA come from the germline V gene (reference sequence). The CDR3 has 10 amino acids. CDR3 residues: CSTGGQTQYF. The CDR3, as DNA: TGCAGCACCGGGGGGCAGACCCAGTACTTC.

The genes are TRBV11-3 and TRBJ2-1; the match to TRBD2 covers 7 bases. Germline V lookup: CDR1 SGHNT, CDR2 YENEEA. The trim removed 0 bases at V and 10 bases at J, leaving 9 bases unmatched. This CDR3 region has 15 residues. CDR3 protein: CASSLEGRSGGEQFF. The CDR3 DNA follows: TGTGCCAGCAGCTTAGAGGGGCGATCCGGGGGGGAGCAGTTCTTC.

The rearrangement uses TRBV30 and TRBJ1-4; D is ambiguous. The CDR3 runs 15 residues. The V and J ends lost 6 bases and 0 bases respectively, with 14 bases between them. Germline CDR1 GTSNPN, CDR2 SVGIG (reference sequence). For the CDR3, the DNA is TGTGCCTGTTGGTCCCGACTTGCAACTAATGAAAAACTGTTTTTT. Translating it yields CACWSRLATNEKLFF.

DNA of the CDR3: TGCGCCAGCAGCCTCGAGGGACTAGCGGGAGGGAACACCGGGGAGCTGTTTTTT. Translation gives CASSLEGLAGGNTGELFF. The rearrangement joins TRBV4-1 to TRBJ2-2, with 15 bases identical to TRBD2. Unmatched junction bases numbered 4, after V lost 4 bases and J lost 1 base. The CDR3 runs 18 residues. Germline CDR1 and CDR2: MGHRA and YSYEKL.

The chain is built from TRBV18 and TRBJ2-1, with D possibly being TRBD2 (6 bases). In germline, CDR1 is KGHSH, CDR2 LQKENI. With 2 bases removed from V and 4 bases from J, the gap between germline ends came to 6 bases. This CDR3 has 13 residues. CDR3 sequence: CASSPGGYNEQFF. DNA of the CDR3: TGTGCCAGCTCACCAGGGGGGTACAATGAGCAGTTCTTC.

This chain uses TRBV11-2 with TRBJ2-3; 11 bases match TRBD1. Germline assignment: CDR1 SGHAT and CDR2 FQNNGV. The CDR3 is 17 residues long. The J segment lost 4 bases and the V segment lost 0 bases, leaving 6 bases of the junction unmatched. CDR3 protein: CASSLDLRTGGSDTQYF. DNA for the CDR3: TGTGCCAGCAGCTTAGATCTCAGGACAGGGGGCTCAGATACGCAGTATTTT.

The chain is built from TRBV10-3 and TRBJ2-1, with 12 positions matching TRBD2. V lost 10 bases to trimming and J lost 6 bases; unmatched junction nucleotides: 4. Germline CDR1 reads ENHRY; CDR2 reads SYGVKD. The CDR3 consists of 13 residues. The CDR3 protein is CASLAGGSNEQFF. CDR3 sequence (DNA): TGTGCCAGCCTAGCGGGAGGGAGCAATGAGCAGTTCTTC.

V gene TRBV2 combines with J gene TRBJ1-1; D is possibly TRBD1 (5 bases). Trimming cost V 5 bases and J 5 bases, with 12 bases left between them. This CDR3 comprises 13 residues. Germline V gives CDR1 SNHLY, CDR2 FYNNEI. In DNA form, the CDR3 reads TGTGCCAGCAGTCCTACGGGGGTTACTGAAGCTTTCTTT. It is translated as CASSPTGVTEAFF. The whole variable domain, remainder taken from reference TRBV2 and TRBJ1-1, is EPEVTQTPSHQVTQMGQEVILRCVPISNHLYFYWYRQILGQKVEFLVSFYNNEISEKSEIFDDQFSVERPDGSNFTLKIRSTKLEDSAMYFCASSPTGVTEAFFGQGTRLTVV.

V is TRBV5-6 and J is TRBJ2-2; D gene ambiguous. This CDR3 contains 15 residues. CDR1 and CDR2 from the germline V gene are SGHDT and YYEEEE. Trimming left V 2 bases short and J 4 bases short, with 12 bases between. The CDR3 coding sequence is TGTGCCAGCAGCTTCTCTGCGGACCTCACCGGGGAGCTGTTTTTT. Its translation: CASSFSADLTGELFF.

V gene TRBV6-1 combines with J gene TRBJ2-7, with D unresolved. The CDR3 contains 14 residues. V lost 2 bases and J lost 0, with 8 bases in between. Germline V CDR1 and CDR2: MNHNS, SASEGT. Here the CDR3 reads CASSELVDSYEQYV. CDR3 DNA sequence: TGTGCCAGCAGTGAATTGGTGGACTCCTACGAGCAGTACGTC.

This clone was found a few times. The CDR3 is CASSIDGNQPQHF. The CDR3 DNA follows: TGTGCCAGTAGTATTGACGGCAATCAGCCCCAGCATTTT. The rearrangement uses TRBV19 and TRBJ1-5; D remains ambiguous. The ends were cut back, 3 bases at V and 2 bases at J, with 5 bases in the middle. Germline V gives CDR1 LNHDA, CDR2 SQIVND (reference sequence). The CDR3 contains 13 residues. The whole variable domain, remainder taken from reference TRBV19 and TRBJ1-5, is DGGITQSPKYLFRKEGQNVTLSCEQNLNHDAMYWYRQDPGQGLRLIYYSQIVNDFQKGDIAEGYSVSREKKESFPLTVTSAQKNPTAFYLCASSIDGNQPQHFGDGTRLSIL.

V usage is TRBV5-1 and J usage is TRBJ2-6, with D perhaps matching TRBD1 (6 bases). Trimming stripped 4 bases from V and 2 bases from J, with 13 bases between. Germline V gives CDR1 SGHRS, CDR2 YFSETQ. The CDR3 has 16 residues. CDR3 bases: TGCGCCAGCAGCCCCACGGCAGGGGCTGGGGCCAACGTCCTGACTTTC. This sequence encodes CASSPTAGAGANVLTF.

The V gene is TRBV5-1, the J gene TRBJ2-2, with 14 bases aligning to TRBD2. Trimming cost V 7 bases and J 6 bases; bases outside gene matches: 5. The CDR3 extends over 15 amino acids. Germline loops: CDR1 SGHRS, CDR2 YFSETQ. CDR3 in DNA: TGCGCCAGCCACCTGACTAGCGGGAGGGCCGGGGAGCTGTTTTTT. The encoded protein is CASHLTSGRAGELFF.

The chain uses TRBV15 and TRBJ1-2; TRBD1 agrees at 9 bases. Germline V CDR1 and CDR2: LNHNV, YYDKDF (reference sequence). V trimming: 3 bases; J trimming: 2 bases; junction bases outside the gene matches: 7. CDR3 size: 16 residues. The CDR3 protein is CATSSLPGTGNYGYTF. CDR3 bases: TGTGCCACCAGCAGCCTCCCCGGGACAGGGAACTATGGCTACACCTTC.

The gene calls are TRBV6-5 and TRBJ1-3; no clear D. Germline V lookup: CDR1 MNHEY, CDR2 SVGAGI. This CDR3 contains 15 residues. Trimming took off 6 bases at V and 0 bases at J, with 12 bases between the two ends. In DNA form, the CDR3 reads TGTGCCAGCAGCCCAGACTCCCACTCTGGAAACACCATATATTTT. It yields the protein CASSPDSHSGNTIYF.

This clone showed up just a few times. V gene TRBV5-1 combines with J gene TRBJ1-3; possible D gene TRBD1, 6 bases. The CDR3 has 15 residues. V was pared by 0 bases and J by 5 bases, with 12 bases between. Germline V gene sequence: CDR1 SGHRS, CDR2 YFSETQ. The CDR3 DNA follows: TGCGCCAGCAGCTTGGCAGGGGTTCTTCGAAACACCATATATTTT. Amino acid sequence: CASSLAGVLRNTIYF.

The rearrangement joins TRBV5-6 to TRBJ2-4, with unresolved D. There are 13 residues in the CDR3. V lost 1 base and J 7 bases, leaving 9 bases between the germline ends. Germline lookup yields CDR1 SGHDT and CDR2 YYEEEE. CDR3 nucleotides: TGTGCCAGCAGCTTGTCCCCCGGGAACATTCAGTACTTC. It codes for CASSLSPGNIQYF.

The chain combines TRBV30 with TRBJ2-2, with D possibly TRBD2 on 5 matching bases. Germline assignment: CDR1 GTSNPN and CDR2 SVGIG (reference sequence). V was shortened by 5 bases and J by 1 base, with 14 bases between the two germline ends. The CDR3 has 15 residues. The chain's CDR3 is CAWQEPGLNTGELFF. For the CDR3, the DNA is TGTGCCTGGCAGGAACCGGGGTTGAACACCGGGGAGCTGTTTTTT.

This clone appeared a few times. The chain recombines TRBV30 with TRBJ2-2; no clear D. This CDR3 has 14 amino acids. V was pared by 0 bases and J by 1 base, with 6 bases between. Germline V CDR1 and CDR2: GTSNPN, SVGIG (reference sequence). The CDR3 region is CAWSVRVNTGELFF. The CDR3 DNA is TGTGCCTGGAGTGTACGGGTGAACACCGGGGAGCTGTTTTTT.

The chain combines TRBV27 with TRBJ2-3; tentative D call: TRBD1 (5 bases). Germline V lookup: CDR1 MNHEY, CDR2 SMNVEV (reference sequence). Between the trimmed V and J ends, which lost 8 bases and 4 bases, there was a span of 19 bases. This CDR3 contains 15 residues. The CDR3 reads CASANPGRRADTQYF. CDR3 DNA sequence: TGTGCCAGCGCCAACCCGGGTCGCAGGGCAGATACGCAGTATTTT.

The gene calls are TRBV5-1 and TRBJ1-3; the D gene is possibly TRBD1 (6 bases). The CDR3 has 17 amino acids. V was cut by 1 base and J by 3 bases, with 17 bases left in between. Germline V gives CDR1 SGHRS, CDR2 YFSETQ. The CDR3 DNA reads as TGCGCCAGCAGCTTGTCAGGGCGGGGGGCGATTGGAAACACCATATATTTT. Protein product: CASSLSGRGAIGNTIYF.

The chain links TRBV7-6 to TRBJ1-1, with a tentative D call TRBD1 (5 bases). The CDR3 consists of 17 residues. Trimming left V 1 base short and J 7 bases short, with 22 bases between. Per the germline V gene, CDR1 is SGHVS and CDR2 is FNYEAQ. CDR3 protein: CASSLEGRRANRGEAFF. CDR3 nucleotide sequence: TGTGCCAGCAGCTTAGAGGGGCGACGGGCCAACCGGGGTGAAGCTTTCTTT.

This rearrangement joins TRBV15 to TRBJ1-2; 8 bases agree with TRBD1. Germline V CDR1 and CDR2: LNHNV, YYDKDF (reference sequence). The V and J ends lost 0 bases and 7 bases, in that order; junction bases with no gene match: 7. This CDR3 contains 15 residues. The CDR3 region is CATSREGQVTGGYTF. DNA of the CDR3: TGTGCCACCAGCAGAGAGGGACAGGTGACGGGTGGCTACACCTTC.